One and the same sample provided the 27 T cell receptor beta chains below, sequenced in a study of cytomegalovirus exposure and HLA in healthy donors. PCR was performed using 60 Vbeta and 13 Jbeta primers. TCRdb's copy holds only in-frame clones and misses some; the assay was immunoSEQ multiplex PCR. The sample includes about 92,000 clones, roughly 73% of them seen just once. What was sequenced was PBMCs. The receptors here all came from a man aged 45-60 years in good health and CMV-seropositive.

The CDR3 is CASSRDSGYEQYF. The CDR3 coding sequence is TGCGCCAGCAGCCGGGACAGTGGGTACGAGCAGTACTTC. This chain connects TRBV4-3 to TRBJ2-7; 7 positions match TRBD1. CDR1 and CDR2 (germline): LGHNA, YSLEER. V dropped 4 bases and J dropped 4; count of bases not matched to a gene: 4. The CDR3 sequence is 13 residues long.

This clone was seen just once. This rearrangement joins TRBV30 to TRBJ1-1; possibly TRBD1 for D (6 bases). The CDR3 is 11 residues long. V lost 8 bases to trimming and J lost 12 bases, with 19 bases between them. The V gene's germline CDR1 is GTSNPN and CDR2 SVGIG (reference sequence). CDR3 sequence (DNA): TGTGCCCGAGGGAGGGGGGAAGTAACTTTCTTT. This codes for CARGRGEVTFF.

For this clone: One end of the junction does not line up with germline, which may come from a read error. This rearrangement joins TRBV6-5 to TRBJ1-2; the D gene is possibly TRBD1 (6 bases). The germline gives CDR1 MNHEY, CDR2 SVGAGI. CDR3 length equals 15 residues. The CDR3 sequence is CASSRAATGNYGYPF. As DNA, the CDR3 is TGTGCCAGCAGTCGAGCCGCCACAGGGAACTATGGCTACCCCTTC.

The chain employs TRBV25-1 and TRBJ2-5; a possible D gene is TRBD1 (5 bases). The length of the CDR3 is 16 residues. Trimming left V 2 bases short and J 0 bases short, with 13 bases between. Germline V gene data show CDR1 as MGHDK and CDR2 as SYGVNS. CDR3 sequence: CASSETSRAYQETQYF. The DNA for the CDR3 is TGTGCCAGCAGTGAAACCAGCAGGGCGTACCAAGAGACCCAGTACTTC.

In its sample, this clone was seen once. The chain recombines TRBV9 with TRBJ2-2, with D possibly matching TRBD2 (5 bases). Germline CDR1 SGDLS, CDR2 YYNGEE. The CDR3 sequence is 15 residues long. V shed 6 bases and J shed 4 bases, with 16 bases lying between them. The CDR3 DNA sequence: TGTGCCAGCACCTCCGGTTTTACTAGCACCGGGGAGCTGTTTTTT. Its translation: CASTSGFTSTGELFF.

The rearrangement joins TRBV4-1 to TRBJ2-5; 11 bases fit TRBD2. Germline V gives CDR1 MGHRA, CDR2 YSYEKL. This CDR3 contains 16 residues. V shed 1 base and J 5 bases; nucleotides not matched to a gene: 6. CDR3 loop: CASSQVIAGGRETQYF. The CDR3 DNA reads as TGCGCCAGCAGCCAAGTAATAGCGGGGGGGCGCGAGACCCAGTACTTC.

The rearrangement links TRBV6-5 to TRBJ2-7, with D maybe TRBD2 (7 bases). Germline V lookup: CDR1 MNHEY, CDR2 SVGAGI. The CDR3 totals 13 residues. The V gene lost 6 bases and the J gene lost 5 bases, with 14 bases spanning the gap. The chain's CDR3 is CASRGGGSNEQYF. CDR3 nucleotides: TGTGCCAGCAGAGGCGGGGGCTCTAACGAGCAGTACTTC.

In its sample, this clone was seen once. The chain carries TRBV10-3 and TRBJ1-1, with a tentative D call TRBD1 (5 bases). V lost 3 bases to trimming and J lost 0 bases, with 11 bases between them. This CDR3 contains 15 residues. Germline V gives CDR1 ENHRY, CDR2 SYGVKD. CDR3 coding DNA: TGTGCCATCAGTGACGAGGGACTCATGAACACTGAAGCTTTCTTT. This gives the protein CAISDEGLMNTEAFF.

J is TRBJ2-3 and V is TRBV6-4; 8 nucleotides align to TRBD2. The V gene end was trimmed by 0 bases and the J gene end by 11 bases; junction bases not matched to a gene: 19. The CDR3 length is 18 residues. Looked up from germline, CDR1 is MRHNA and CDR2 is SNTAGT. The CDR3 sequence is CASSDSSRIGLAGAGQYF. Here the CDR3 DNA reads TGTGCCAGCAGTGACTCATCCCGGATCGGACTAGCAGGGGCAGGGCAGTATTTT.

Remarks on this clone: Other DNA sequences in the sample encode the same CDR3. This sequence joins TRBV4-3 and TRBJ1-2, with TRBD1 as a possible D gene (5 bases). Germline V gene lookup returns CDR1 LGHNA and CDR2 YSLEER. The length of the CDR3 is 16 residues. Trimming stripped 0 bases from V and 2 bases from J, with 13 bases between. CDR3 in amino acids: CASSQDPGTVNYGYTF. The CDR3 region has the DNA TGCGCCAGCAGCCAAGATCCTGGGACTGTAAACTATGGCTACACCTTC.

The chain has TRBV19 and TRBJ2-5, with D unclear. The J call may be faulty, since TRBJ2-7 better matches the DNA end. The germline V gene encodes CDR1 LNHDA and CDR2 SQIVND (reference sequence). The CDR3 runs 12 residues. As DNA, the CDR3 is TGTGCCAGTAGTGCGGCAACCTACGAGCAGTACTTC. Encoded protein: CASSAATYEQYF.

The chain is built from TRBV5-1 and TRBJ2-5; 7 nucleotides agree with TRBD2. The CDR3 has 15 amino acids. Germline loops: CDR1 SGHRS, CDR2 YFSETQ. Losses at the gene ends were 0 bases for V and 5 bases for J; bases not matched to a gene: 7. The CDR3 reads CASSLGPGRTETQYF. The CDR3, as DNA: TGCGCCAGCAGCTTGGGACCCGGGAGGACCGAGACCCAGTACTTC. The whole variable domain, filled in from reference TRBV5-1 and TRBJ2-5, reads KAGVTQTPRYLIKTRGQQVTLSCSPISGHRSVSWYQQTPGQGLQFLFEYFSETQRNKGNFPGRFSGRQFSNSRSEMNVSTLELGDSALYLCASSLGPGRTETQYFGPGTRLLVL.

This clone has more than one count but fewer than ten. J is TRBJ1-1 and V is TRBV10-3; 9 bases fit TRBD1. Germline loops: CDR1 ENHRY, CDR2 SYGVKD. The CDR3 runs to 13 residues. Trimming removed 7 bases from V and 6 bases from J; junction bases left unmatched: 6. CDR3 residues: CAITGTGRAEAFF. The CDR3 DNA reads TGTGCCATCACCGGGACAGGGAGGGCTGAAGCTTTCTTT.

The chain carries TRBV10-3 and TRBJ1-1; 8 bases are a match to TRBD1. The CDR3 covers 16 residues. After removal of 7 bases from V and 4 bases from J, the junction contained 14 bases not matched to a gene. CDR1 is ENHRY, CDR2 SYGVKD, per germline. The CDR3 reads CAITEAWTGSSTEAFF. CDR3 in DNA: TGTGCCATCACCGAAGCCTGGACAGGGAGTTCCACTGAAGCTTTCTTT.

The chain uses TRBV5-5 and TRBJ1-1; 8 bases agree with TRBD1. The trim removed 4 bases at V and 0 bases at J, leaving 8 bases unmatched. Per germline, CDR1 SGHKS and CDR2 YYEKEE (reference sequence). This CDR3 region has 16 residues. The CDR3 reads CASSAAGGFMNTEAFF. The CDR3 coding sequence is TGTGCCAGCAGCGCCGCAGGGGGCTTTATGAACACTGAAGCTTTCTTT.

V is TRBV30 and J is TRBJ2-1; D perhaps matches TRBD2 (5 bases). The CDR3 contains 12 residues. Germline V gene lookup returns CDR1 GTSNPN and CDR2 SVGIG (reference sequence). V was clipped by 2 bases and J by 10 bases, with 12 bases between them. For the CDR3, the DNA is TGTGCCTGGAGTAGGACTTCGGAAGAGCAGTTCTTC. Its translation is CAWSRTSEEQFF.

V gene TRBV11-2 combines with J gene TRBJ2-7, with a tentative D call TRBD2 (5 bases). Trimming removed 0 bases at V and 0 bases at J, with 12 bases between. CDR3 size: 16 residues. Germline assignment: CDR1 SGHAT and CDR2 FQNNGV. The CDR3 region is CASSLDRGAVSYEQYF. CDR3 DNA: TGTGCCAGCAGCTTAGATCGGGGAGCGGTCTCCTACGAGCAGTACTTC.

CDR3 loop: CASSPRAPVDSPLHF. The CDR3 DNA reads TGTGCCAGCAGTCCTCGAGCCCCGGTGGATTCACCCCTCCACTTT. The chain joins TRBV6-1 to TRBJ1-6; D unclear. Germline CDR1 and CDR2: MNHNS and SASEGT. V was pared by 5 bases and J by 8 bases, with 16 bases between. This CDR3 has 15 residues.

The V gene is TRBV10-3, the J gene TRBJ2-2; 11 nucleotides align to TRBD2. The V gene end was trimmed by 8 bases and the J gene end by 7 bases; junction bases not matched to a gene: 12. CDR1 is ENHRY and CDR2 is SYGVKD in the germline V gene. The CDR3 sequence is 16 residues long. CDR3 bases: TGTGCCATCCAACTTTCGACTAGCGGGGCTGTCGGGGAGCTGTTTTTT. This encodes CAIQLSTSGAVGELFF.

The chain is built from TRBV5-7 and TRBJ1-6, with 7 bases matching TRBD1. TRBV5-7 is reported as an ORF; its role is uncertain. The trim removed 4 bases at V and 9 bases at J, leaving 7 bases unmatched. CDR3 length equals 14 residues. The CDR3 here is CASSRDRGSSPLHF. The CDR3 DNA reads TGTGCCAGCAGCCGGGACAGAGGAAGTTCACCCCTCCACTTT.

This clone was recorded a few times. The V and J genes are TRBV6-1 and TRBJ2-7; TRBD1 matches at 7 bases. Germline values: CDR1 MNHNS, CDR2 SASEGT. CDR3 length: 14 amino acids. V lost 4 bases and J lost 2; bases outside the gene matches: 5. CDR3 sequence (DNA): TGTGCCAGCAGTGTAGTAACAGGGGCCTACGAGCAGTACTTC. This encodes CASSVVTGAYEQYF.

This chain connects TRBV27 to TRBJ1-5; 8 bases fit TRBD1. Germline V gives CDR1 MNHEY, CDR2 SMNVEV (reference sequence). The ends lost 6 bases at V and 0 bases at J; junction bases unmatched: 4. The CDR3 is 15 residues long. This CDR3 is CASSGQGPSNQPQHF. In nucleotides, the CDR3 is TGTGCCAGCAGCGGACAGGGCCCTAGCAATCAGCCCCAGCATTTT.

The chain employs TRBV2 and TRBJ1-1; 7 nucleotides align to TRBD1. CDR1 and CDR2 from the germline V gene are SNHLY and FYNNEI. V gave up 7 bases and J gave up 8 bases; unmatched junction bases: 16. The CDR3 is 15 amino acids. CDR3 bases: TGTGCCAGCAACAGGGGACCCTTCGAAATAACCGAAGCTTTCTTT. This gives the protein CASNRGPFEITEAFF. Drawing the rest from reference TRBV2 and TRBJ1-1, the complete variable domain is EPEVTQTPSHQVTQMGQEVILRCVPISNHLYFYWYRQILGQKVEFLVSFYNNEISEKSEIFDDQFSVERPDGSNFTLKIRSTKLEDSAMYFCASNRGPFEITEAFFGQGTRLTVV.

The chain has TRBV5-4 and TRBJ2-1, with 7 bases aligning to TRBD1. With V trimmed by 4 bases and J by 0 bases, 4 bases remained unmatched. Germline loops: CDR1 SGHNT, CDR2 YYREEE (reference sequence). The CDR3 runs to 15 residues. The CDR3 loop reads CASSLGQSSYNEQFF. The CDR3, as DNA: TGTGCCAGCAGCCTGGGACAGAGCTCCTACAATGAGCAGTTCTTC.

The sample holds a few counts of this clone. The junction departs from germline at one end; a sequencing error may be responsible. The V call is TRBV5-6, the J call TRBJ2-7, with 9 bases aligning to TRBD1. The CDR3 loop spans 16 amino acids. CDR1 is SGHDT, CDR2 YYEEEE, per germline. CDR3 DNA sequence: TGTGCCGGCAGTTTAAAGGGAGGACAGGGGAGGTATGAGCAGTACTTC. Its protein product is CAGSLKGGQGRYEQYF.

Concerning this clone itself: An end of the junction does not agree with germline; a read error may underlie this. The chain joins TRBV5-3 to TRBJ2-5, with D unresolved. TRBV5-3 is flagged as an ORF with uncertain function. The CDR3 has 13 amino acids. CDR3 sequence: CARSLVIKEAQYF. The CDR3 DNA sequence: TGTGCCAGAAGCTTGGTAATTAAAGAGGCCCAGTACTTC.

The chain joins TRBV6-6 to TRBJ2-5, with D perhaps matching TRBD1 (6 bases). The CDR3 is made up of 15 amino acids. With 5 bases removed from V and 2 bases from J, the gap between germline ends came to 15 bases. Germline V gene data show CDR1 as MNHNY and CDR2 as SVGAGI (reference sequence). The CDR3 DNA sequence: TGTGCCAGCAGTACACTTGGTGGACAGCAAGAGACCCAGTACTTC. Residues: CASSTLGGQQETQYF.